The entry below gives a single T cell receptor beta chain sequence along with its context. What it binds is not known. Specified treatment: oral pan-JAK inhibitor, 5-10 mg twice daily. Both peripheral blood and punch biopsies of lesional scalp skin were obtained from patients who had alopecia areata. RNA extraction and reverse transcription yielded cDNA as sequencing template. TCRdb's table, derived via immunoSEQ multiplex PCR, lists solely in-frame clones and lacks some. The data show approximately 280,000 clones, with 58% seen just once and approximately 1.8% held by the top ten. The data were taken from a study of CD8+ T cells in alopecia areata. For the study at large: Treatment comprised oral tofacitinib, 5 to 10 mg twice daily, in treated patients.

Study results and limitations: Uncertain still, given a single nonresponder, is whether baseline CD8+ expansion links to response. Many expanded lesional clones persisted in scalp and blood during tofacitinib.

The material sequenced was CD4+ T cells sorted from blood, taken at week 24, from a patient treated with tofacitinib. This sequence was found in a human donor with alopecia areata.

The CDR3 DNA reads TGTGCCAGTAGTATCCTGGGCACAGCTTTCTTT. Encoded protein: CASSILGTAFF. The chain is built from TRBV19 and TRBJ1-1, with D unclear. This CDR3 region has 11 residues. Per the germline V gene, CDR1 is LNHDA and CDR2 is SQIVND (reference sequence). V lost 3 bases to trimming and J lost 10 bases, with 9 bases between them. The full variable domain, completed using reference TRBV19 and TRBJ1-1, is DGGITQSPKYLFRKEGQNVTLSCEQNLNHDAMYWYRQDPGQGLRLIYYSQIVNDFQKGDIAEGYSVSREKKESFPLTVTSAQKNPTAFYLCASSILGTAFFGQGTRLTVV.